The next 7 T cell receptor beta chains were all read from a single sample in a study of T cells in Graves' hyperthyroidism and ophthalmopathy. From RNA transcripts, TCR beta CDR3 regions were amplified. The primer set for the first-round RT-PCR of the TCR CDR3 was HTBI. TCRdb recomputed calls from the multiplex PCR reads with MiXCR, one row per CDR3 protein. The table has hundreds of thousands of distinct CDR3 sequences, roughly 14% seen once. The sequencing input was blood. The receptors stem from a woman between 45 and 65 years old with Graves' ophthalmopathy.

This clonotype was detected ten times or more. The chain links TRBV5-1 to TRBJ2-7; 16 positions match TRBD2. Germline values: CDR1 SGHRS, CDR2 YFSETQ. The CDR3 is made up of 17 amino acids. Trimming at V came to 4 bases and at J to 5 bases, leaving 9 bases not matched to a gene. The CDR3 coding sequence is TGCGCCAGCAGCCGCGGGACTAGCGGGAGGGCCGCCCACGAGCAGTACTTC. This translates into CASSRGTSGRAAHEQYF.

The chain combines TRBV10-3 with TRBJ2-5; 8 bases agree with TRBD1. V lost 2 bases and J lost 5; bases outside the gene matches: 7. The CDR3 has 15 amino acids. Germline CDR1 is ENHRY and CDR2 is SYGVKD. The CDR3 DNA reads as TGTGCCATCAGTGAGCGAAGGACAGGGACGGAGACCCAGTACTTC. It yields the protein CAISERRTGTETQYF.

This clonotype was seen ten or more times. The gene calls are TRBV30 and TRBJ2-3; 9 bases map to TRBD2. J gave up 2 bases and V 4 bases, and 10 bases lay outside the gene matches. The germline gives CDR1 GTSNPN, CDR2 SVGIG (reference sequence). This CDR3 is built from 16 residues. The CDR3: CAWTETSGTYTDTQYF. The CDR3 region has the DNA TGTGCCTGGACCGAGACTAGCGGTACCTACACAGATACGCAGTATTTT.

This clonotype occurred a few times. V is TRBV7-2 and J is TRBJ2-3; 10 bases are a match to TRBD2. This CDR3 is 17 amino acids long. After removal of 5 bases from V and 1 base from J, the junction contained 9 bases not matched to a gene. Per germline, CDR1 SGHTA and CDR2 FQGNSA. This CDR3 is CASSPQRTSGGTDTQYF. The CDR3 DNA is TGTGCCAGCAGCCCTCAAAGGACTAGCGGAGGCACAGATACGCAGTATTTT.

This clonotype was seen at least ten times. The gene calls are TRBV6-1 and TRBJ2-1, with 8 positions matching TRBD2. The trim removed 5 bases at V and 4 bases at J, leaving 4 bases unmatched. Germline V gives CDR1 MNHNS, CDR2 SASEGT. CDR3 size: 14 residues. CDR3 residues: CASSSLAGYNEQFF. CDR3 nucleotides: TGTGCCAGCAGTTCTCTAGCGGGTTACAATGAGCAGTTCTTC.

The J gene is TRBJ1-5, the V gene TRBV3-1; D gene unclear. The CDR3 totals 14 residues. Germline V gives CDR1 LGHDT, CDR2 YNNKEL (reference sequence). V lost 1 base, J lost 6 bases, and 10 bases lay in between. In DNA, the CDR3 is TGTGCCAGCAGCCAAGTCGTTGGGAGTCAGCCCCAGCATTTT. Its protein product is CASSQVVGSQPQHF. The entire variable domain, with the rest obtained from reference TRBV3-1 and TRBJ1-5, is as follows: DTAVSQTPKYLVTQMGNDKSIKCEQNLGHDTMYWYKQDSKKFLKIMFSYNNKELIINETVPNRFSPKSPDKAHLNLHINSLELGDSAVYFCASSQVVGSQPQHFGDGTRLSIL.

The chain employs TRBV7-8 and TRBJ2-3, with 10 bases lining up with TRBD1. V lost 3 bases, J lost 11 bases, and 2 bases stayed unmatched. The CDR3 loop spans 12 amino acids. The germline V gene encodes CDR1 SGHVS and CDR2 FQNEAQ. The chain's CDR3 is CASSFRDRGQYF. CDR3 DNA: TGTGCCAGCAGCTTCCGGGACAGGGGGCAGTATTTT.